This TCR beta chain derives from a study of shared clonotypes between healthy human individuals. Every contributor of samples was a Caucasian grown-up residing in Nashville, Tennessee. Points on this clone: The antigen is unknown.

Each cell subset's genomic DNA was divided evenly among several immunoSEQ plates. Measured with immunoSEQ multiplex PCR; TCRdb has only the in-frame clones, and not every one. The table lists around 2,000,000 clones, roughly 96% of them singletons, with more than 0.1% in the top ten. Study-level findings and limits: Sampling involved blood alone; tissue repertoires likely differ.

Sequencing was performed on naive CD4+ T cells sorted from blood. Described subset: CD45RA+ positively selected. The sequence came from a man aged 18 to 30 in good health.

CDR3 in amino acids: CASRVRGRGAEQYF. CDR3 sequence (DNA): TGTGCCAGCAGGGTAAGGGGGCGGGGTGCCGAGCAGTACTTC. This sequence joins TRBV6-1 and TRBJ2-7; perhaps TRBD1 as D (7 bases). The CDR3 is made up of 14 amino acids. Trimming pared 6 bases from V and 6 bases from J, leaving 18 bases between. The germline V gene has CDR1 MNHNS and CDR2 SASEGT.